The 9 T cell receptor beta chains presented below share a single source sample, sequenced in a study of Graves' ophthalmopathy and Graves' hyperthyroidism. Scientists amplified the TCR beta CDR3 regions from RNA transcripts. The first round was an RT-PCR with HTBI primers, and the second round was a multiplex PCR. A single record per CDR3 protein comes from TCRdb applying MiXCR to the multiplex PCR reads. The sample contains about 340,000 distinct CDR3 sequences, 17% of which appear only once. Sequencing input: peripheral blood. All receptors come from an adult man with Graves' ophthalmopathy.

The chain has TRBV27 and TRBJ1-1, with D possibly being TRBD1 (6 bases). V was clipped by 4 bases and J by 7 bases, with 16 bases between them. The CDR3 consists of 14 residues. CDR1 and CDR2 from the germline V gene are MNHEY and SMNVEV (reference sequence). The CDR3 here is CASSSQTRGGEAFF. Here the CDR3 DNA reads TGTGCCAGCAGTTCCCAGACTAGGGGGGGTGAAGCTTTCTTT.

V usage is TRBV6-5 and J usage is TRBJ1-2; D gene uncertain. The CDR3 runs to 15 residues. Trimming shortened V by 3 bases and J by 2 bases, and 13 bases separated the two germline ends. Germline assignment: CDR1 MNHEY and CDR2 SVGAGI. The CDR3 loop reads CASSYYGDPNYGYTF. CDR3 DNA: TGTGCCAGCAGTTATTACGGAGACCCAAACTATGGCTACACCTTC.

Ten or more counts support this clonotype. The V gene is TRBV6-5, the J gene TRBJ2-7; D is unresolved. Germline CDR1 reads MNHEY; CDR2 reads SVGAGI. V dropped 2 bases and J dropped 2 bases, with 7 bases sitting between them. CDR3 length: 13 residues. The CDR3 is CASSYNKAYEQYF. The CDR3 nucleotides read TGTGCCAGCAGTTACAACAAAGCCTACGAGCAGTACTTC.

This clonotype was counted at least ten times. The chain combines TRBV19 with TRBJ1-5; 7 bases fit TRBD1. Germline trimming cut 5 bases from V and 2 bases from J; bases unmatched to any gene: 6. Germline V lookup: CDR1 LNHDA, CDR2 SQIVND (reference sequence). There are 15 residues in the CDR3. The CDR3 is CASSVQGWGNQPQHF. The CDR3 bases are TGTGCCAGTAGTGTACAGGGGTGGGGCAATCAGCCCCAGCATTTT.

This clonotype came up many times. At one boundary the junction diverges from the germline segment, which might be a read error. The chain uses TRBV5-1 and TRBJ2-5, with 12 bases matching TRBD2. Germline V gene data show CDR1 as SGHRS and CDR2 as YFSETQ. This CDR3 is 17 amino acids long. Here the CDR3 DNA reads TGCACCAGCAGCAGCGGGACTAGCGGGTGGGGTCAAGAGACCCAGTACTTC. This codes for CTSSSGTSGWGQETQYF. Based on the CDR3 plus reference TRBV5-1 and TRBJ2-5, the full variable domain is KAGVTQTPRYLIKTRGQQVTLSCSPISGHRSVSWYQQTPGQGLQFLFEYFSETQRNKGNFPGRFSGRQFSNSRSEMNVSTLELGDSALYLCTSSSGTSGWGQETQYFGPGTRLLVL.

This clonotype was counted ten times or more. This chain links TRBV5-6 with TRBJ1-2; D is unclear. Germline values: CDR1 SGHDT, CDR2 YYEEEE. The CDR3 spans 14 residues. V lost 3 bases and J lost 2, with 11 bases in between. The chain's CDR3 is CASSSIGRNYGYTF. The CDR3 DNA follows: TGTGCCAGCAGCTCGATCGGGAGGAACTATGGCTACACCTTC.

This clonotype was observed at least ten times. The chain uses TRBV20-1 and TRBJ2-2; TRBD2 matches at 9 bases. This CDR3 is built from 13 residues. Germline CDR1 is DFQATT and CDR2 is SNEGSKA (reference sequence). The CDR3: CSTISGSTGELFF. The DNA of the CDR3 is TGCAGCACTATTAGCGGGAGTACCGGGGAGCTGTTTTTT.

The chain links TRBV28 to TRBJ2-7; 9 bases match TRBD1. Germline V CDR1 and CDR2: MDHEN, SYDVKM. CDR3 length: 14 residues. V lost 6 bases, J lost 3 bases, and 6 bases stayed unmatched. For the CDR3, the DNA is TGTGCCAGCAGATTGACAGGGGGGTTCTACGAGCAGTACTTC. Residues: CASRLTGGFYEQYF.

This clonotype has a count of ten or more. J is TRBJ1-3 and V is TRBV7-2; D gene ambiguous. Germline V gives CDR1 SGHTA, CDR2 FQGNSA. Trimming stripped 2 bases from V and 0 bases from J, with 5 bases between. The CDR3 is 14 residues long. The CDR3 nucleotides are TGTGCCAGCAGCTTATACGCCTCTGGAAACACCATATATTTT. This codes for CASSLYASGNTIYF.